This is a list of T cell receptor beta chains from one sample in a study of blood T cell repertoires in COVID-19. The repertoire was sequenced with immunoSEQ multiplex PCR; TCRdb's copy has only in-frame clones and lacks some. Among nearly 300,000 clones listed, nearly 90% were seen once. Input material: PBMCs or T cells enriched from blood (not recorded which). Source of these receptors: a woman in her forties or fifties who had been exposed to COVID-19. CDR3s include the opening cysteine and the closing phenylalanine or tryptophan. Fields, in order: D gene, V gene, J gene, clone size, CDR3 DNA, CDR3 protein. D genes are given only for firm matches. Expanded clones are given a class, and other clones once, few, many or no size at all.

d_gene: TRBD1; v_gene: TRBV28; j_gene: TRBJ2-7; abundance: .; CDR3nt: TGTGCCAGCAGGTCACAGGGGGCACCTACTTTAGGGTACGAGCAGTACTTC; CDR3aa: CASRSQGAPTLGYEQYF
d_gene: TRBD1; v_gene: TRBV7-8; j_gene: TRBJ1-5; abundance: .; CDR3nt: TGTGCCAGCAGCTTAGACAACAGGGGGCTTAATCAGCCCCAGCATTTT; CDR3aa: CASSLDNRGLNQPQHF
d_gene: .; v_gene: TRBV7-2; j_gene: TRBJ2-7; abundance: .; CDR3nt: TGTGCCAGCAGCTTAGTGGAGGGGTTAGCCTACGAGCAGTACTTC; CDR3aa: CASSLVEGLAYEQYF
d_gene: TRBD2; v_gene: TRBV3-1/TRBV3-2; j_gene: TRBJ2-1; abundance: .; CDR3nt: TGTGCCAGCAGCCAAGGTAGCGGGGCCAACTACAATGAGCAGTTCTTC; CDR3aa: CASSQGSGANYNEQFF
d_gene: .; v_gene: TRBV5-4; j_gene: TRBJ1-2; abundance: .; CDR3nt: TGTGCCAGCAGCTCTTGGTACGGGGTAGGCTACACCTTC; CDR3aa: CASSSWYGVGYTF
d_gene: .; v_gene: TRBV6-5; j_gene: TRBJ2-7; abundance: once; CDR3nt: TGTGCCAGCAGCTACGTCCAGACAAAATATACCTACGAGCAGTACTTC; CDR3aa: CASSYVQTKYTYEQYF
d_gene: .; v_gene: TRBV9; j_gene: TRBJ1-2; abundance: .; CDR3nt: TGTGCCAGCAGGTTTACAGGGTTCTATGGCTACACCTTC; CDR3aa: CASRFTGFYGYTF
d_gene: .; v_gene: TRBV5-1; j_gene: TRBJ1-4; abundance: .; CDR3nt: TGCGCCAGCAGCCAGGGGACGGCCGGAGTTGAAAAACTGTTTTTT; CDR3aa: CASSQGTAGVEKLFF
d_gene: .; v_gene: TRBV29-1; j_gene: TRBJ1-1; abundance: few; CDR3nt: TGCAGCGTTTACAGGAGCCACACTGAAGCTTTCTTT; CDR3aa: CSVYRSHTEAFF
d_gene: TRBD2; v_gene: TRBV19; j_gene: TRBJ2-1; abundance: .; CDR3nt: TGTGCCAGTAGCTTTAGCGGGGCTAGCTCCTACAATGAGCAGTTCTTC; CDR3aa: CASSFSGASSYNEQFF
d_gene: .; v_gene: TRBV25-1; j_gene: TRBJ1-2; abundance: .; CDR3nt: TGTGCCAGCATGGCAGGGAACTATGGCTACACCTTC; CDR3aa: CASMAGNYGYTF
d_gene: TRBD1; v_gene: TRBV3-1/TRBV3-2; j_gene: TRBJ1-4; abundance: few; CDR3nt: TGTGCCAGCAGCCTGGGGACAGCCAAACTGTTTTTT; CDR3aa: CASSLGTAKLFF
d_gene: TRBD1; v_gene: TRBV4-1; j_gene: TRBJ1-4; abundance: .; CDR3nt: TGCGCCAGCAGCCTACAGACAGGGGGCCTTCTGACTAATGAAAAACTGTTTTTT; CDR3aa: CASSLQTGGLLTNEKLFF
d_gene: .; v_gene: TRBV19; j_gene: TRBJ2-7; abundance: .; CDR3nt: TGTGCCAGTAGTATGATGGGAGGCCGCTCCTACGAGCAGTACTTC; CDR3aa: CASSMMGGRSYEQYF
d_gene: TRBD2; v_gene: TRBV2; j_gene: TRBJ2-5; abundance: .; CDR3nt: TGTGCCAGCAGTGCGTCCGGGGGGGCAGAGACCCAGTACTTC; CDR3aa: CASSASGGAETQYF
d_gene: .; v_gene: TRBV19; j_gene: TRBJ2-2; abundance: once; CDR3nt: TGTGCCAGTCACAGGACGAACACCGGGGAGCTGTTTTTT; CDR3aa: CASHRTNTGELFF
d_gene: .; v_gene: TRBV27; j_gene: TRBJ2-7; abundance: .; CDR3nt: TGTGCCAGCAGTTCCAAAACAGAAACCTTTACCTACGAGCAGTACTTC; CDR3aa: CASSSKTETFTYEQYF
d_gene: .; v_gene: TRBV11-2; j_gene: TRBJ2-1; abundance: .; CDR3nt: TGTGCCAGCAGCCCGAAGAGAGGGACTCCCGCCGAGCAGTTCTTC; CDR3aa: CASSPKRGTPAEQFF
d_gene: .; v_gene: TRBV6-5; j_gene: TRBJ1-6; abundance: .; CDR3nt: TGTGCCAGCAGTTACTCTCGGGGGAATTCACCCCTCCACTTT; CDR3aa: CASSYSRGNSPLHF
d_gene: TRBD1; v_gene: TRBV7-2; j_gene: TRBJ1-4; abundance: .; CDR3nt: TGTGCCAGCAGCAAGGGACAGGGGTATAGGAGTGAAAAACTGTTTTTT; CDR3aa: CASSKGQGYRSEKLFF
d_gene: .; v_gene: TRBV10-3; j_gene: TRBJ1-4; abundance: .; CDR3nt: TGTGCCATCAGTCCAGGGTGGGATGAAAAACTGTTTTTT; CDR3aa: CAISPGWDEKLFF
d_gene: TRBD2; v_gene: TRBV7-2; j_gene: TRBJ2-5; abundance: once; CDR3nt: TGTGCCAGCAGCCCGGGGGCCGGCGGGGGGGCCTCATTGGAGTACTTC; CDR3aa: CASSPGAGGGASLEYF
d_gene: TRBD1; v_gene: TRBV5-1; j_gene: TRBJ2-7; abundance: once; CDR3nt: TGCGCCAGCAGCCAAGGACAGGGGGCATACGAGCAGTACTTC; CDR3aa: CASSQGQGAYEQYF
d_gene: TRBD1; v_gene: TRBV5-1; j_gene: TRBJ2-1; abundance: .; CDR3nt: TGCGCCAGCAGAGGGACAGGGAAAGGAGATGAGCAGTTCTTC; CDR3aa: CASRGTGKGDEQFF
d_gene: .; v_gene: TRBV4-2; j_gene: TRBJ2-2; abundance: .; CDR3nt: TGTGCCAGCAGCCAAGATAGGAGGGCTAACACCGGGGAGCTGTTTTTT; CDR3aa: CASSQDRRANTGELFF